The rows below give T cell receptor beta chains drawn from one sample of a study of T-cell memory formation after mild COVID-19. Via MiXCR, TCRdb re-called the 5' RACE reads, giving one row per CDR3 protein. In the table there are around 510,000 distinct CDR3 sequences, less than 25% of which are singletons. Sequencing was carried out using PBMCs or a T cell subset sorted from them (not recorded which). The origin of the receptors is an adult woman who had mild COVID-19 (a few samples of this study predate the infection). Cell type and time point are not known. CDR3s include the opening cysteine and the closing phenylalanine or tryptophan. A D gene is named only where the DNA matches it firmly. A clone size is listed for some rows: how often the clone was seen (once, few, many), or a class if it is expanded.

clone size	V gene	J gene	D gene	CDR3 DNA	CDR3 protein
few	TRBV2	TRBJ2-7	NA	TGTGCCAGCAGTCCCACCGCTAGTAGTGCCTACGAGCAGTACTTC	CASSPTASSAYEQYF
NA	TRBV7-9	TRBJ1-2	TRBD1	TGTGCCAGCAGCTCCTCAAGACAGGGAGGTGGCTACACCTTC	CASSSSRQGGGYTF
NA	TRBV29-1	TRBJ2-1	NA	TGCAGCGTTGACGGGGGAGATGAGCAGTTCTTC	CSVDGGDEQFF
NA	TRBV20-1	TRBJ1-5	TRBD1	TGCAGTGCTAGAGATATGAGGGGGCTAGGGCAGCCCCAGCATTTT	CSARDMRGLGQPQHF
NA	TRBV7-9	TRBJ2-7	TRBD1	TGTGCCACGACCAGGGGGATCCTCGGCGAGCAGTACTTC	CATTRGILGEQYF
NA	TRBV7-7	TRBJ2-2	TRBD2	TGTGCTAGCAGCTCGCAGCGGGGGGGGACCGGGGAGCTGTTTTTT	CASSSQRGGTGELFF
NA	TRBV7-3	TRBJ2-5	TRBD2	TGTGCCAGCAGCTTGACTAGCGGGAAGCAAGAGACCCAGTACTTC	CASSLTSGKQETQYF
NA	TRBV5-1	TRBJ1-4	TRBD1	TGCGCCAGCAGCGGGGACCTTACGGGACAGATCCATGAAAAACTGTTTTTT	CASSGDLTGQIHEKLFF
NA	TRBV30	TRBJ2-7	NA	TGTGCCTGGAGTAGGGGGAATACCTACGAGCAGTACTTC	CAWSRGNTYEQYF
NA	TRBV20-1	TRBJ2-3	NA	TGCAGTGCTAGAGAGCTGGCCTCCGGCACAGATACGCAGTATTTT	CSARELASGTDTQYF
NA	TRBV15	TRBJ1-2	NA	TGTGCCACCAGCAGGACCCCCGGGGGGAGCGGCTACACCTTC	CATSRTPGGSGYTF
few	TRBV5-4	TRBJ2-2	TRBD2	TGTGCCAGCAGCTTGAAGAGCGGGGGGAACACCGGGGAGCTGTTTTTT	CASSLKSGGNTGELFF
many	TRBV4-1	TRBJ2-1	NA	TGCGCCAGCAGTCACGGAGGGGCCTCCTACAATGAGCAGTTCTTC	CASSHGGASYNEQFF
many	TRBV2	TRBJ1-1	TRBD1	TGTGCCAGCAGTGTCTCGGGGACAGACACTGAAGCTTTCTTT	CASSVSGTDTEAFF
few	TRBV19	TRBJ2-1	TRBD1	TGTGCCAGTAGTGCCGGGACAGGGACACACAATGAGCAGTTCTTC	CASSAGTGTHNEQFF
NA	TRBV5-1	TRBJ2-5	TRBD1	TGCGCCAGCAGCGTCACAGGGGATGAGACCCAGTACTTC	CASSVTGDETQYF
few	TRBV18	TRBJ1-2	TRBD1	TGTGCCAGCTCACCGGACAGGGGGCTTCGGTATGGCTACACCTTC	CASSPDRGLRYGYTF
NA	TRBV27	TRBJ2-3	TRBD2	TGTGCCAGCAGTTTCGGACTAGCGCGCACAGATACGCAGTATTTT	CASSFGLARTDTQYF
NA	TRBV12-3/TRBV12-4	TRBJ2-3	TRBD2	TGTGCCAGCAGTTTACAGGGACTAGCTGATTACACAGATACGCAGTATTTT	CASSLQGLADYTDTQYF
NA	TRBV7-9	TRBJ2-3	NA	TGTGCCAGCAGCTCGAGGACCCGGAGGGCAGATACGCAGTATTTT	CASSSRTRRADTQYF
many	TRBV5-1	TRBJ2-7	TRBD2	TGCGCCAGCAGGAGGACTAGCGGAGAATTTTACGAGCAGTACTTC	CASRRTSGEFYEQYF
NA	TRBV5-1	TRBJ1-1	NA	TGCGCCAGCAGCTTGTTACAGGAGGGACATACTGAAGCTTTCTTT	CASSLLQEGHTEAFF
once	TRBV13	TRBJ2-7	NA	TGTGCCAGCAGCTTAGGAGGATACCCGAGCTCCTACGAGCAGTACTTC	CASSLGGYPSSYEQYF
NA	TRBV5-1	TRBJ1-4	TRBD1	TGCGCCAGCAGCTCCGGAGCGACAGGGAGGGCTGAAAAACTGTTTTTT	CASSSGATGRAEKLFF
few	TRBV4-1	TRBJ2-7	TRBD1	TGCGCCAGCAGCCACCTGGGGACAGGTAGTACCTACGAGCAGTACTTC	CASSHLGTGSTYEQYF
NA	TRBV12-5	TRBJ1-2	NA	TGTGCTAGTGGTGAGGGGACCTTCTATGGCTACACCTTC	CASGEGTFYGYTF
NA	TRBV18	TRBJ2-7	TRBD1	TGTGCCAGCTCAACCGGGACAGACGAGCAGTACTTC	CASSTGTDEQYF
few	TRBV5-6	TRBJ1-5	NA	TGTGCCAGCAGCCAGGGGCCGGATCAGCCCCAGCATTTT	CASSQGPDQPQHF
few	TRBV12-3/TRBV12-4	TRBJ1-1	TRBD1	TGTGCCAGCAGCCCCTACAGGGGCACTGAAGCTTTCTTT	CASSPYRGTEAFF